The rows below give T cell receptor beta chains drawn from one sample of a study of blood T cell repertoires in COVID-19. Method: immunoSEQ multiplex PCR; TCRdb's copy keeps in-frame clones and lacks some. Here the sample spans approximately 92,000 clones, around four fifths being singletons. Sequencing input: peripheral blood. The receptors stem from a man in his fifties with acute or convalescent COVID-19. Both conserved end residues are part of each CDR3. Fields, in order: J gene, V gene, D gene, clone size, CDR3 DNA, CDR3 protein. D genes are given only for firm matches. Some rows have no size entry. The others give once, few or many, or a class for an expanded clone.

j_call: TRBJ1-6
v_call: TRBV2
d_call: TRBD1
clone_size: few
cdr3_nt: TGTGCCAGCAGTCCGAGGACAGGGGCAGGATATAATTCACCCCTCCACTTT
cdr3_aa: CASSPRTGAGYNSPLHF

j_call: TRBJ1-3
v_call: TRBV25-1
d_call: TRBD1
clone_size: NA
cdr3_nt: TGTGCCAGCAGTGCGCCCTGGACAGGGGAAAACACCATATATTTT
cdr3_aa: CASSAPWTGENTIYF

j_call: TRBJ2-7
v_call: TRBV7-2
d_call: NA
clone_size: NA
cdr3_nt: TGTGCCAGCAGCTTAGGTAGAAGGCAGGGAACTTTAGCCTACGAGCAGTACTTC
cdr3_aa: CASSLGRRQGTLAYEQYF

j_call: TRBJ2-7
v_call: TRBV7-2
d_call: NA
clone_size: NA
cdr3_nt: TGTGCCAGCAGCTTAGGGGCGCCTGGTCCGCTCGGCGAGCAGTACTTC
cdr3_aa: CASSLGAPGPLGEQYF

j_call: TRBJ2-7
v_call: TRBV12-3/TRBV12-4
d_call: TRBD1
clone_size: NA
cdr3_nt: TGTGCCAGCAGTCAGGGACAGGGCTACGAGCAGTACTTC
cdr3_aa: CASSQGQGYEQYF

j_call: TRBJ2-1
v_call: TRBV18
d_call: NA
clone_size: NA
cdr3_nt: TGTGCCAGCTCACCTAGGACAGAATCGAATGAGCAGTTCTTC
cdr3_aa: CASSPRTESNEQFF

j_call: TRBJ2-5
v_call: TRBV24-1
d_call: TRBD2
clone_size: few
cdr3_nt: TGTGCCACCAGTGAGGGACTAGCGGGACCAGAGACCCAGTACTTC
cdr3_aa: CATSEGLAGPETQYF

j_call: TRBJ2-1
v_call: TRBV2
d_call: NA
clone_size: NA
cdr3_nt: TGTGCCAGCTGGCTGAGTTCGGCGGGCAATAGGTATGAGCAGTTCTTC
cdr3_aa: CASWLSSAGNRYEQFF

j_call: TRBJ2-5
v_call: TRBV12-3/TRBV12-4
d_call: NA
clone_size: NA
cdr3_nt: TGTGCCAGCAGTTTTCCGCGGGAGACCCAGTACTTC
cdr3_aa: CASSFPRETQYF

j_call: TRBJ2-3
v_call: TRBV6-5
d_call: NA
clone_size: NA
cdr3_nt: TGTGCCAGCAGACTTCCGACTGCTGATACGCAGTATTTT
cdr3_aa: CASRLPTADTQYF

j_call: TRBJ2-6
v_call: TRBV5-6
d_call: NA
clone_size: NA
cdr3_nt: TGTGCCAGCAGCTCAGGGGTGGCGGGGGCCAACGTCCTGACTTTC
cdr3_aa: CASSSGVAGANVLTF

j_call: TRBJ2-7
v_call: TRBV29-1
d_call: TRBD2
clone_size: NA
cdr3_nt: TGCAGCGTTGAACTAGCGGGATTGTACGAGCAGTACTTC
cdr3_aa: CSVELAGLYEQYF

j_call: TRBJ2-7
v_call: TRBV21-1
d_call: NA
clone_size: NA
cdr3_nt: TGTGCCAGCAGCCGGGTCAAAAGCTACGAGCAGTACTTC
cdr3_aa: CASSRVKSYEQYF

j_call: TRBJ1-3
v_call: TRBV18
d_call: NA
clone_size: NA
cdr3_nt: TGTGCCAGCTCACCACCGTATGCAGTTTCTGGAAACACCATATATTTT
cdr3_aa: CASSPPYAVSGNTIYF

j_call: TRBJ1-2
v_call: TRBV13
d_call: TRBD1
clone_size: NA
cdr3_nt: TGTGCCAGCAGCTTCGGGACAGGGGGCATTAGGGGCTACACCTTC
cdr3_aa: CASSFGTGGIRGYTF

j_call: TRBJ2-7
v_call: TRBV3-1/TRBV3-2
d_call: TRBD2
clone_size: NA
cdr3_nt: TGTGCCAGCAGCCAAGCCACTACTAGCGCACCAAGGCACTTC
cdr3_aa: CASSQATTSAPRHF

j_call: TRBJ1-6
v_call: TRBV28
d_call: TRBD1
clone_size: NA
cdr3_nt: TGTGCCAGCAGTCTGGGGACAGGCCGAAAGCACTTT
cdr3_aa: CASSLGTGRKHF

j_call: TRBJ2-7
v_call: TRBV5-1
d_call: TRBD1
clone_size: NA
cdr3_nt: TGCGCCAGCAGGTCCGGGACAGGGCTCTCCTACGAGCAGTACTTC
cdr3_aa: CASRSGTGLSYEQYF

j_call: TRBJ2-1
v_call: TRBV5-1
d_call: TRBD1
clone_size: NA
cdr3_nt: TGCGCCAGCAGCTCCCAACCCGGGACAGGCTACAATGAGCAGTTCTTC
cdr3_aa: CASSSQPGTGYNEQFF

j_call: TRBJ1-1
v_call: TRBV18
d_call: TRBD1
clone_size: NA
cdr3_nt: TGTGCCAGTACGGGACAGACGAACACTGAAGCTTTCTTT
cdr3_aa: CASTGQTNTEAFF

j_call: TRBJ2-1
v_call: TRBV2
d_call: TRBD2
clone_size: NA
cdr3_nt: TGTGCCAGCAGGCGGACTAGCGGGGGGTACAATGAGCAGTTCTTC
cdr3_aa: CASRRTSGGYNEQFF

j_call: TRBJ1-1
v_call: TRBV18
d_call: NA
clone_size: NA
cdr3_nt: TGTGCCAGCTCACCGGACACAAACACTGAAGCTTTCTTT
cdr3_aa: CASSPDTNTEAFF

j_call: TRBJ2-1
v_call: TRBV2
d_call: TRBD2
clone_size: NA
cdr3_nt: TGTGCCAGCAGTGGAAGGACTAGCGGGGACAATGAGCAGTTCTTC
cdr3_aa: CASSGRTSGDNEQFF

j_call: TRBJ2-7
v_call: TRBV7-2
d_call: TRBD1
clone_size: NA
cdr3_nt: TGTGCCAGCAGCCCAAGAGGAGGGACAGGGGTTTACGAGCAGTACTTC
cdr3_aa: CASSPRGGTGVYEQYF

j_call: TRBJ2-1
v_call: TRBV5-1
d_call: TRBD2
clone_size: NA
cdr3_nt: TGCGCCAGCAGCGGGGGACTAGCGGGCAGACCCGCGGATGAGCAGTTCTTC
cdr3_aa: CASSGGLAGRPADEQFF

j_call: TRBJ2-1
v_call: TRBV19
d_call: TRBD2
clone_size: NA
cdr3_nt: TGTGCCAGTAGTCTTGGACTAGCGGGAGGGCTCTACAATGAGCAGTTCTTC
cdr3_aa: CASSLGLAGGLYNEQFF

j_call: TRBJ2-5
v_call: TRBV6-5
d_call: TRBD2
clone_size: NA
cdr3_nt: TGTGCCAGCAGCCGTAGCGGGACCTTACAAGAGACCCAGTACTTC
cdr3_aa: CASSRSGTLQETQYF

j_call: TRBJ2-2
v_call: TRBV7-8
d_call: NA
clone_size: NA
cdr3_nt: TGTGCCAGCAGCCGAGCCAGGGGAACAAACACCGGGGAGCTGTTTTTT
cdr3_aa: CASSRARGTNTGELFF

j_call: TRBJ2-7
v_call: TRBV11-1
d_call: TRBD1
clone_size: few
cdr3_nt: TGTGCCAGCAGTTCCGGGACAGGGGCCACCTACGAGCAGTACTTC
cdr3_aa: CASSSGTGATYEQYF

j_call: TRBJ2-2
v_call: TRBV9
d_call: TRBD1
clone_size: NA
cdr3_nt: TGTGCCAGCAGCCCACAGGGGGGGAACACCGGGGAGCTGTTTTTT
cdr3_aa: CASSPQGGNTGELFF

j_call: TRBJ2-3
v_call: TRBV18
d_call: NA
clone_size: NA
cdr3_nt: TGTGCCAGCTCACTAGTCGGGGTCAGGGGCAGCACAGATACGCAGTATTTT
cdr3_aa: CASSLVGVRGSTDTQYF

j_call: TRBJ2-2
v_call: TRBV4-3
d_call: NA
clone_size: few
cdr3_nt: TGCGCCAGCAGCCAAGATATGGGGACATCTAACACCGGGGAGCTGTTTTTT
cdr3_aa: CASSQDMGTSNTGELFF

j_call: TRBJ2-1
v_call: TRBV5-1
d_call: TRBD2
clone_size: many
cdr3_nt: TGCGCCAGCAGTATTAGACTAGCGGGAGAGGGTGAGCAGTTCTTC
cdr3_aa: CASSIRLAGEGEQFF

j_call: TRBJ2-7
v_call: TRBV4-1
d_call: NA
clone_size: once
cdr3_nt: TGCGCCAGCAGCCAAGTAAGCGGAACCACCTACGAGCAGTACTTC
cdr3_aa: CASSQVSGTTYEQYF

j_call: TRBJ2-1
v_call: TRBV13
d_call: NA
clone_size: NA
cdr3_nt: TGTGCCAGCAGCTTAACGGGCTCCTACAATGAGCAGTTCTTC
cdr3_aa: CASSLTGSYNEQFF

j_call: TRBJ2-4
v_call: TRBV7-9
d_call: NA
clone_size: once
cdr3_nt: TGTGCCAGCAGCCCAGGTCAAAACATTCAGTACTTC
cdr3_aa: CASSPGQNIQYF

j_call: TRBJ2-2
v_call: TRBV5-1
d_call: NA
clone_size: NA
cdr3_nt: TGCGCCAGCACCCAGCTTGGATCCAGGCCCGGGGAGCTGTTTTTT
cdr3_aa: CASTQLGSRPGELFF

j_call: TRBJ2-1
v_call: TRBV10-3
d_call: NA
clone_size: few
cdr3_nt: TGTGCCGCCGGTCAACCCAAATATACGTCTAGCTCCTACAATGAGCAGTTCTTC
cdr3_aa: CAAGQPKYTSSSYNEQFF

j_call: TRBJ1-4
v_call: TRBV18
d_call: NA
clone_size: NA
cdr3_nt: TGTGCCAGCTCACCATCACGTGGGGAGGAAAAACTGTTTTTT
cdr3_aa: CASSPSRGEEKLFF

j_call: TRBJ1-1
v_call: TRBV6-5
d_call: NA
clone_size: NA
cdr3_nt: TGTGCCAGCAGTCCTGGGGGGGGGTCCATTGGTTTT
cdr3_aa: CASSPGGGSIGF

j_call: TRBJ2-3
v_call: TRBV30
d_call: TRBD2
clone_size: many
cdr3_nt: TGTGCCTGGAGTGTACTGGGAGGGGATACGCAGTATTTT
cdr3_aa: CAWSVLGGDTQYF

j_call: TRBJ1-3
v_call: TRBV18
d_call: NA
clone_size: once
cdr3_nt: TGTGCCAGCTCACCACAGGGGACAGGAAACACCATATATTTT
cdr3_aa: CASSPQGTGNTIYF

j_call: TRBJ2-1
v_call: TRBV2
d_call: NA
clone_size: NA
cdr3_nt: TGTGCCAGCTCTTCCTACAATGAGCAGTTCTTC
cdr3_aa: CASSSYNEQFF

j_call: TRBJ1-6
v_call: TRBV5-1
d_call: NA
clone_size: NA
cdr3_nt: TGCGCCAGCAGAGCCGCGACAGTCAATTCACCCCTCCACTTT
cdr3_aa: CASRAATVNSPLHF

j_call: TRBJ2-2
v_call: TRBV5-4
d_call: NA
clone_size: few
cdr3_nt: TGTGCCAGCAGCCTTGGACAGCCGGGATCCAACACCGGGGAGCTGTTTTTT
cdr3_aa: CASSLGQPGSNTGELFF

j_call: TRBJ2-7
v_call: TRBV6-5
d_call: TRBD1
clone_size: NA
cdr3_nt: TGTGCCAGCAGTTTTTTGACAGGGCCCTACGAGCAGTACTTC
cdr3_aa: CASSFLTGPYEQYF